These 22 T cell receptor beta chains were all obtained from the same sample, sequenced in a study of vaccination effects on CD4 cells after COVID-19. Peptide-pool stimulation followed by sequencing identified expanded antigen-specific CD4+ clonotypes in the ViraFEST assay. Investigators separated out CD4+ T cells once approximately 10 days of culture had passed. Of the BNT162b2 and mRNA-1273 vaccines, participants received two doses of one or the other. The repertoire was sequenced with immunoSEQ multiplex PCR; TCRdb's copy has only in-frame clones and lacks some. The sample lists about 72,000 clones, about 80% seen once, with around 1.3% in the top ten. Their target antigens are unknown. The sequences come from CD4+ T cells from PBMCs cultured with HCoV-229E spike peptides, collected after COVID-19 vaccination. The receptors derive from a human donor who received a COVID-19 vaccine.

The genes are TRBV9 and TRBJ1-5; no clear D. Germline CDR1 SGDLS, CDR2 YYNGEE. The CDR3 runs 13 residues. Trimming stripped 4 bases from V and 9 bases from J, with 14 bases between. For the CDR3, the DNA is TGTGCCAGCAGCAAAATCCCAGTTGGGCCCCAGCATTTT. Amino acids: CASSKIPVGPQHF.

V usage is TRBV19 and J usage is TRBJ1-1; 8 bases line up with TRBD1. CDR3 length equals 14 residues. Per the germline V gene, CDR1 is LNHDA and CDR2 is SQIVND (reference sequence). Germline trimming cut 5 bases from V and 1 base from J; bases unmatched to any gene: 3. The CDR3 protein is CASSATGGNTEAFF. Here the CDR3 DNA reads TGTGCCAGTAGTGCAACAGGGGGGAACACTGAAGCTTTCTTT.

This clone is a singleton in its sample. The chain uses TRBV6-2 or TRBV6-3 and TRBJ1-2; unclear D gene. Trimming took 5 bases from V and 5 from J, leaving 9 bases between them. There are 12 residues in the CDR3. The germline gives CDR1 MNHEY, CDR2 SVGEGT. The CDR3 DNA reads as TGTGCCAGCAGTACCCTGGGGTATGGCTACACCTTC. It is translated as CASSTLGYGYTF.

The CDR3 sequence: CASSFVGTNEKLFF. The CDR3 DNA reads TGTGCCAGCAGCTTCGTGGGGACTAATGAAAAACTGTTTTTT. The rearrangement uses TRBV7-2 and TRBJ1-4, with D uncertain. V shed 3 bases and J shed 2 bases, with 7 bases lying between them. The CDR3 has 14 residues. Germline loops: CDR1 SGHTA, CDR2 FQGNSA. The full variable domain, in which reference TRBV7-2 and TRBJ1-4 provide the parts outside the CDR3, is GAGVSQSPSNKVTEKGKDVELRCDPISGHTALYWYRQSLGQGLEFLIYFQGNSAPDKSGLPSDRFSAERTGGSVSTLTIQRTQQEDSAVYLCASSFVGTNEKLFFGSGTQLSVL.

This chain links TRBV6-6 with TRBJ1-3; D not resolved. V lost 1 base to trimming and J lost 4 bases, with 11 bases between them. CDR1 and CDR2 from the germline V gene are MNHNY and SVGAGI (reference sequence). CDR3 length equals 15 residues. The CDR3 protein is CASSYLGPGGNTIYF. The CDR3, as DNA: TGTGCCAGCAGTTACTTGGGCCCCGGGGGAAACACCATATATTTT.

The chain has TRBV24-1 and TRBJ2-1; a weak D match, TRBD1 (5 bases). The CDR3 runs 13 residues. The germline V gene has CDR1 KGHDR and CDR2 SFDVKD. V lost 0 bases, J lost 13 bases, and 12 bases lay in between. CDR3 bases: TGTGCCACCAGTGATTTGAAGGGGATCTACCAGTTCTTC. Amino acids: CATSDLKGIYQFF.

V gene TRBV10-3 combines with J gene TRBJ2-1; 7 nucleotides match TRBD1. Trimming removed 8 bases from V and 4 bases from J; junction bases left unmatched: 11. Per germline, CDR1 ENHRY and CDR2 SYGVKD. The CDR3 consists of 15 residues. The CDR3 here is CAIAGTEVRYNEQFF. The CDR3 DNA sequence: TGTGCCATCGCCGGGACAGAAGTACGTTACAATGAGCAGTTCTTC.

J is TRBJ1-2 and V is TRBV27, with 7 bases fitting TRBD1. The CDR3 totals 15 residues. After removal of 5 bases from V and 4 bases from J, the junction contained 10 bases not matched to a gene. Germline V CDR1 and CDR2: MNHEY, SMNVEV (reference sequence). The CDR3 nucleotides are TGTGCCAGCAGTCCAGATCTGACAGGGCCCTATGGCTACACCTTC. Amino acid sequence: CASSPDLTGPYGYTF.

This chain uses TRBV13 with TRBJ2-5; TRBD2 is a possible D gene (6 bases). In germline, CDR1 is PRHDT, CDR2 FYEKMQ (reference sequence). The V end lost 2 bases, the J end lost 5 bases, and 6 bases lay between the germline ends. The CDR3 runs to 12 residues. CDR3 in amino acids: CASSLRGETQYF. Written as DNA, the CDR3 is TGTGCCAGCAGCTTACGGGGGGAGACCCAGTACTTC.

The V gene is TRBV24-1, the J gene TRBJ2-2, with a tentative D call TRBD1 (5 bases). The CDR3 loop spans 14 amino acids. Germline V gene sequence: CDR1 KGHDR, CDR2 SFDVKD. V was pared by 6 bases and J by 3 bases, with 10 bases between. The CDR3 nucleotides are TGTGCCACCAGTCCTGAGACAGACACCGGGGAGCTGTTTTTT. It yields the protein CATSPETDTGELFF.

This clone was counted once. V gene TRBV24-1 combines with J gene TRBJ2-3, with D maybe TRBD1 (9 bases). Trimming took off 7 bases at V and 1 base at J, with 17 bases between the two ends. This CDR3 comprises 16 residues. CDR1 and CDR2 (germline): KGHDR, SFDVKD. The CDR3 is CATSGGGQGGTDTQYF. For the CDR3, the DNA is TGTGCCACCAGCGGGGGGGGACAGGGAGGCACAGATACGCAGTATTTT.

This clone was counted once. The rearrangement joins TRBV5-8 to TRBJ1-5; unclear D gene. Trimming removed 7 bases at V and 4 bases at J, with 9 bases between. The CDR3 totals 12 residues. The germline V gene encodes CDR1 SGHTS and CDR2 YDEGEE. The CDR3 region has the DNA TGTGCCAGCCGCAGAGGGAATCAGCCCCAGCATTTT. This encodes CASRRGNQPQHF.

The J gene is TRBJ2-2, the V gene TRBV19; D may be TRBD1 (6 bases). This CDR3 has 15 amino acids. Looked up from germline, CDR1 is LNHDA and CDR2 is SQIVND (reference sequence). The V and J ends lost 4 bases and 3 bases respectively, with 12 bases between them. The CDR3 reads CASSTWAGDTGELFF. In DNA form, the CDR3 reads TGTGCCAGTAGTACATGGGCAGGGGACACCGGGGAGCTGTTTTTT.

The CDR3 coding sequence is TGTGCCAGCAGTTTGGGTGTTTACGAGCAGTACGTC. This sequence encodes CASSLGVYEQYV. The chain recombines TRBV28 with TRBJ2-7; D remains unclear. Trimming removed 3 bases from V and 4 bases from J, with 7 bases in between. The CDR3 runs 12 residues. Germline assignment: CDR1 MDHEN and CDR2 SYDVKM.

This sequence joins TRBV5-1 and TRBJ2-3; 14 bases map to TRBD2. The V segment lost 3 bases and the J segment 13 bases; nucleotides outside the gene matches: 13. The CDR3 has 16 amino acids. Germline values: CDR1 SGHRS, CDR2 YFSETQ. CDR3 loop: CASSSPGLAGAGYKYF. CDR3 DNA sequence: TGCGCCAGCAGCTCCCCGGGACTAGCGGGGGCCGGGTATAAGTATTTT.

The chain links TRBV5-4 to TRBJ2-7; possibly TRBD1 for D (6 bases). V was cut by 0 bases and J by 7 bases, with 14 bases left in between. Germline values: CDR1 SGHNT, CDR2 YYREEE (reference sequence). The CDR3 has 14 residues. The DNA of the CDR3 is TGTGCCAGCAGCTTGGAGCTGGGGGCGGAGGAGCAGTACGTC. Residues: CASSLELGAEEQYV.

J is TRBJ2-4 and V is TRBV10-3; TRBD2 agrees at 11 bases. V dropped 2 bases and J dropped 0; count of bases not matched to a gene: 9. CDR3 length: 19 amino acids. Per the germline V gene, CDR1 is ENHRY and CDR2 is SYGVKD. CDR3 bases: TGTGCCATCAGTGAGACCCGCGGACTAGCGGGTACAGCCAAAAACATTCAGTACTTC. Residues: CAISETRGLAGTAKNIQYF.

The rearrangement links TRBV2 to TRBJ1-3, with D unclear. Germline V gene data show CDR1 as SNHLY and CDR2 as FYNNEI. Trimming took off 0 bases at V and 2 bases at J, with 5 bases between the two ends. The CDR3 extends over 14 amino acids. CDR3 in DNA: TGTGCCAGCAGTGAAGCGTTACCTGGAAACACCATATATTTT. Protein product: CASSEALPGNTIYF.

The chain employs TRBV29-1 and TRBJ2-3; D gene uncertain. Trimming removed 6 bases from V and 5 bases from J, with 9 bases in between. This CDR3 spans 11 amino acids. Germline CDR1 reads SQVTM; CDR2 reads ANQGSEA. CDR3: CSVIVGDTQYF. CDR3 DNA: TGCAGCGTCATAGTTGGAGATACGCAGTATTTT.

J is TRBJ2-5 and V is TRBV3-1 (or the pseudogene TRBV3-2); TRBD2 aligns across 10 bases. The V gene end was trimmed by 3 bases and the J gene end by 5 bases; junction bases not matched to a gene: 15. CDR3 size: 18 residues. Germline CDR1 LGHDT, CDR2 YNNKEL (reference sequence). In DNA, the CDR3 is TGTGCCAGCAGCCACAAAGGAGGGGCTAGCGGGGGCCGGGAGACCCAGTACTTC. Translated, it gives CASSHKGGASGGRETQYF.

This CDR3 is CASSQGSHEQFF. CDR3 bases: TGTGCCAGCAGCCAGGGGAGCCATGAGCAGTTCTTC. The chain carries TRBV5-5 and TRBJ2-1; TRBD1 might be the D (6 bases). The V gene lost 4 bases and the J gene lost 8 bases, with 10 bases spanning the gap. Germline loops: CDR1 SGHKS, CDR2 YYEKEE (reference sequence). The CDR3 covers 12 residues.

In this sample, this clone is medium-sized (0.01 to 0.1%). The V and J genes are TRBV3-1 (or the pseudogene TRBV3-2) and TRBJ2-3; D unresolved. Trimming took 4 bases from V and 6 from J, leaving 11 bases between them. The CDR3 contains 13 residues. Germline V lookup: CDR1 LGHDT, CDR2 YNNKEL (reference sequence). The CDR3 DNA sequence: TGTGCCAGCAGCCCCAACTTAGGGGATACGCAGTATTTT. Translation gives CASSPNLGDTQYF.